These 17 T cell receptor beta chains came from one sample sequenced in a study of CD8 T cells in Susac syndrome. Reverse transcription of about 0.5 to 1 ug RNA was carried out with random hexamers. One entry per CDR3 protein results from TCRdb running MiXCR on the immunoSEQ multiplex PCR reads. The table shows some 190,000 distinct CDR3 sequences, with 85% to 95% occurring only once. Sequencing used CD4+ T cells from PBMCs. The receptors were sampled from a human donor in good health.

The chain uses TRBV29-1 and TRBJ1-2; 11 bases align to TRBD1. The CDR3 totals 13 residues. CDR1 and CDR2 from the germline V gene are SQVTM and ANQGSEA. V lost 6 bases and J lost 2; bases outside the gene matches: 2. The CDR3 coding sequence is TGCAGCGTCTGGACAGGGGGCAACTATGGCTACACCTTC. As protein: CSVWTGGNYGYTF.

The chain combines TRBV19 with TRBJ2-1; D gene ambiguous. V lost 4 bases and J 6 bases, leaving 16 bases between the germline ends. CDR1 and CDR2 (germline): LNHDA, SQIVND (reference sequence). This CDR3 has 15 amino acids. The CDR3, as DNA: TGTGCCAGTAGTAGTCGGCAGGCCCACCGCAATGAGCAGTTCTTC. This encodes CASSSRQAHRNEQFF.

V and J are TRBV29-1 and TRBJ1-1, with D uncertain. The CDR3 totals 12 residues. Trimming took off 5 bases at V and 9 bases at J, with 16 bases between the two ends. Germline CDR1 and CDR2: SQVTM and ANQGSEA. The CDR3 here is CSVFGTHQKAFF. The CDR3 region has the DNA TGCAGCGTTTTTGGAACACACCAGAAAGCTTTCTTT.

The table lists this clonotype with a count of one. This sequence joins TRBV5-1 and TRBJ1-1; TRBD1 agrees at 7 bases. The CDR3 is made up of 15 amino acids. Trimming removed 2 bases from V and 1 base from J; junction bases left unmatched: 5. CDR1 and CDR2 (germline): SGHRS, YFSETQ. The CDR3 loop reads CASSLPGQPNTEAFF. The CDR3 DNA follows: TGCGCCAGCAGCTTACCGGGACAGCCGAACACTGAAGCTTTCTTT.

The chain combines TRBV23-1 with TRBJ2-7; 8 bases line up with TRBD1. TRBV23-1 is recorded as an ORF, its role being uncertain. The V gene end was trimmed by 8 bases and the J gene end by 5 bases; junction bases not matched to a gene: 5. The CDR3 totals 12 residues. CDR3 DNA: TGCGCCAGCTTTACGGACAGGGACGAGCAGTACGTC. Translated, it gives CASFTDRDEQYV.

This chain connects TRBV29-1 to TRBJ2-1; perhaps TRBD1 as D (5 bases). CDR3 length: 11 amino acids. CDR1 is SQVTM, CDR2 ANQGSEA, per germline. The ends were cut back, 7 bases at V and 10 bases at J, with 14 bases in the middle. The CDR3 here is CSGHRNYEQFF. In DNA form, the CDR3 reads TGCAGCGGCCACAGGAACTACGAGCAGTTCTTC.

This chain uses TRBV5-6 with TRBJ2-5; the D call may be TRBD1 or TRBD2 (5 bases each). V lost 1 base and J lost 4, with 8 bases in between. The CDR3 loop spans 13 amino acids. Germline V gives CDR1 SGHDT, CDR2 YYEEEE. The CDR3 protein is CASSLRGTETQYF. CDR3 DNA: TGTGCCAGCAGCTTGAGAGGGACAGAGACCCAGTACTTC.

This chain links TRBV28 with TRBJ2-7; 9 bases line up with TRBD2. CDR1 and CDR2 from the germline V gene are MDHEN and SYDVKM. The CDR3 runs 15 residues. The trim removed 6 bases at V and 2 bases at J, leaving 8 bases unmatched. The CDR3 reads CASSSTSGVPYEQYV. CDR3 nucleotide sequence: TGTGCCAGCAGCTCGACTAGCGGAGTTCCCTACGAGCAGTACGTC.

DNA for the CDR3: TGTGCCAGCAGTTTCACACAAATAAGGACAGGAACAAACACCATATATTTT. Protein sequence: CASSFTQIRTGTNTIYF. The chain carries TRBV7-9 and TRBJ1-3; 7 nucleotides line up with TRBD1. The CDR3 extends over 17 amino acids. The V and J ends lost 6 bases and 6 bases, in that order; junction bases with no gene match: 17. The germline gives CDR1 SEHNR, CDR2 FQNEAQ (reference sequence).

The chain joins TRBV20-1 to TRBJ2-3; a weak D match, TRBD2 (6 bases). This CDR3 has 15 amino acids. V lost 3 bases and J 2 bases, leaving 15 bases between the germline ends. Germline CDR1 reads DFQATT; CDR2 reads SNEGSKA (reference sequence). For the CDR3, the DNA is TGCAGTGCTAGCGTGGCTAGCGTGTCCACAGATACGCAGTATTTT. Amino acids: CSASVASVSTDTQYF.

The DNA of the CDR3 is TGTGCCAGCAGCCCGAGGGCATATCTTTATGGCTACACCTTC. Protein: CASSPRAYLYGYTF. The rearrangement uses TRBV14 and TRBJ1-2; D is unclear. The CDR3 covers 14 residues. Per the germline V gene, CDR1 is SGHDN and CDR2 is FVKESK. Trimming pared 4 bases from V and 5 bases from J, leaving 14 bases between.

The table lists this clonotype with a count of one. This chain connects TRBV7-2 to TRBJ2-7; a possible D gene is TRBD2 (6 bases). The CDR3 totals 15 residues. V shed 2 bases and J shed 5 bases, with 16 bases lying between them. Germline values: CDR1 SGHTA, CDR2 FQGNSA. CDR3 DNA sequence: TGTGCCAGCAGCTTAAGTCGTGGGGGAGGCCACGAGCAGTACTTC. This sequence encodes CASSLSRGGGHEQYF.

The chain uses TRBV30 and TRBJ1-2; D is undetermined. Germline V gene data show CDR1 as GTSNPN and CDR2 as SVGIG (reference sequence). V lost 5 bases and J 9 bases, leaving 13 bases between the germline ends. The CDR3 is made up of 11 amino acids. The CDR3 region is CAWETSGRYTF. The CDR3 DNA is TGTGCCTGGGAAACTTCTGGGCGCTACACCTTC.

The chain recombines TRBV3-1 with TRBJ2-3; a possible D gene is TRBD2 (5 bases). Trimming removed 0 bases from V and 6 bases from J, with 16 bases in between. The CDR3 is made up of 16 amino acids. Germline lookup yields CDR1 LGHDT and CDR2 YNNKEL (reference sequence). DNA for the CDR3: TGTGCCAGCAGCCAAGATCTGTGGGCTAGCCCCGATACGCAGTATTTT. It codes for CASSQDLWASPDTQYF.

The rearrangement links TRBV24-1 to TRBJ2-1, with D possibly TRBD1 on 6 matching bases. The germline V and J ends were trimmed by 1 base and 7 bases, with 10 bases remaining between them. Looked up from germline, CDR1 is KGHDR and CDR2 is SFDVKD. The CDR3 runs 14 residues. CDR3 region: CATSDFGQWNEQFF. CDR3 nucleotides: TGTGCCACCAGTGATTTCGGACAGTGGAATGAGCAGTTCTTC.

The V gene is TRBV20-1, the J gene TRBJ2-5, with 7 bases that match TRBD1. Germline V gene sequence: CDR1 DFQATT, CDR2 SNEGSKA (reference sequence). The CDR3 extends over 13 amino acids. V trimming: 3 bases; J trimming: 4 bases; junction bases outside the gene matches: 5. DNA of the CDR3: TGCAGTGCTAGTGAGGGGGCGGGAGAGACCCAGTACTTC. This encodes CSASEGAGETQYF.

V gene TRBV13 combines with J gene TRBJ1-2, with a weak D call TRBD1 (5 bases). V lost 4 bases to trimming and J lost 2 bases, with 17 bases between them. CDR3 length equals 16 residues. Germline V gene data show CDR1 as PRHDT and CDR2 as FYEKMQ (reference sequence). CDR3 amino acids: CASSSRGEGPNYGYTF. DNA for the CDR3: TGTGCCAGCAGCTCCCGGGGGGAGGGTCCCAACTATGGCTACACCTTC. Variable domain in full (rest from reference TRBV13 and TRBJ1-2): AAGVIQSPRHLIKEKRETATLKCYPIPRHDTVYWYQQGPGQDPQFLISFYEKMQSDKGSIPDRFSAQQFSDYHSELNMSSLELGDSALYFCASSSRGEGPNYGYTFGSGTRLTVV.